The source of this TCR beta chain is a study of OX40 agonist ivuxolimab in advanced cancers. Study-level information: Treatment received earlier with anti-PD-1, anti-PD-L1 or anti-CTLA-4 agents was allowed, and roughly 40% had some.

Libraries were prepared by immunoSEQ multiplex PCR; TCRdb keeps only in-frame clonotypes and omits some of them. This table has 65,000 to 90,000 clones, 80% to 90% appearing once. Study findings and constraints: Average numbers of expanded clones were greater in CD8+ T cells than in CD4+.

Turning to this clone: Its antigen is as yet unknown.

The material sequenced was CD4+ or CD8+ T cells sorted from blood, taken in a trial of the OX40 agonist ivuxolimab. This TCR was recovered from an adult with an advanced solid tumor such as melanoma, head and neck, liver or kidney cancer.

CDR3 sequence: CASSFRDRHFYEQYF. The CDR3 bases are TGTGCCAGCAGCTTCCGGGACAGGCACTTCTACGAGCAGTACTTC. The rearrangement uses TRBV7-3 and TRBJ2-7; TRBD1 matches at 8 bases. CDR1 is SGHTA and CDR2 is FQGTGA in the germline V gene. The CDR3 covers 15 residues. V was pared by 3 bases and J by 3 bases, with 7 bases of the junction left unmatched.